This paragraph covers one T cell receptor beta chain sequence. The antigen is not known. These data originate in a study of cytomegalovirus exposure and HLA in healthy donors. Both 60 Vbeta primers and 13 Jbeta primers went into the PCR. The protocol was immunoSEQ multiplex PCR, while the TCRdb copy is restricted to in-frame clones and leaves out a portion. The table has more than 150,000 clones, roughly 80% seen once; the top ten hold roughly 2.6%. The J segment lost 8 bases and the V segment lost 6 bases, leaving 10 bases of the junction unmatched. This CDR3 has 15 residues. Germline V gene lookup returns CDR1 SGHNT and CDR2 YENEEA. Notes on the study in general: In terms of immune exposure information, only CMV serostatus was available.

This sequence joins TRBV11-3 and TRBJ1-4, with 9 bases that match TRBD1. Sequencing was done on a sample of PBMCs. This receptor was identified in a woman between 50 and 59 years old in good health and CMV-seropositive. Written as DNA, the CDR3 is TGTGCCAGCAGACGGACAGGGGCCCGAAACGAAAAACTGTTTTTT. Translated: CASRRTGARNEKLFF.